The clone carrying this TCR beta chain has just one count. Participants had their cohort set by participant-reported clinical history. Two consecutive negative NP/OP PCR tests, clearance, or resolved symptoms defined Cohort 3 recovery. The record originates from a study of blood T cell repertoires in COVID-19. Germline V CDR1 and CDR2: LNHNV, YYDKDF (reference sequence). V lost 3 bases and J 6 bases, leaving 15 bases between the germline ends. The CDR3 length is 15 residues. Authors' data handling: Estimated nucleated cell counts came from reference gene primer amplification. Some clones are missing from TCRdb's copy, which holds only in-frame ones; the method was immunoSEQ multiplex PCR. The DNA gave D and trimming, while V, J and clone size come from that table. The sample holds fewer than 400,000 clones, 92% seen once.

This clonotype was obtained from a woman in her thirties who had recovered from COVID-19. Sequencing was performed on PBMCs or T cells enriched from blood (not recorded which). The genes are TRBV15 and TRBJ1-3, with D possibly TRBD1 on 6 matching bases. The CDR3 DNA follows: TGTGCCACCAGCAGGGACCAGGGGCTTCAAAACACCATATATTTT. Residues: CATSRDQGLQNTIYF.